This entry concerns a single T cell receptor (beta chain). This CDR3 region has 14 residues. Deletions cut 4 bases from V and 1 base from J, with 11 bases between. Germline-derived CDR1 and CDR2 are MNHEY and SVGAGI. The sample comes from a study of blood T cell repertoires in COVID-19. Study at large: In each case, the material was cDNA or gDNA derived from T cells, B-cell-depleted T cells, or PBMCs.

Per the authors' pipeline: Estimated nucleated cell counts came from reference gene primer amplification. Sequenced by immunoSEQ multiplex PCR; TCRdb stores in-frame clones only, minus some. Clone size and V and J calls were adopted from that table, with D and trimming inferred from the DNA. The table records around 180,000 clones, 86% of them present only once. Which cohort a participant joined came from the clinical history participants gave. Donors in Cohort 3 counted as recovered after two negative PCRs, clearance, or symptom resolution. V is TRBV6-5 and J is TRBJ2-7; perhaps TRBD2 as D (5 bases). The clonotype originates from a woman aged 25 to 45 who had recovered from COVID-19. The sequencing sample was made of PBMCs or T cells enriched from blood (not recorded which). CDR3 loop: CASSLGGGSYEQYF. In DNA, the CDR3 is TGTGCCAGCAGTTTAGGAGGCGGATCCTACGAGCAGTACTTC.